These 17 T cell receptor beta chains originate from one sample sequenced in a study of beta chain features in type 1 diabetes (dated by TCRdb to between 2017 and 2018). Summary of the overall study and its limitations: In all four CD4+ subsets, TCRB CDR3 length was moderately but significantly shorter in type 1 diabetes patients.

No antigen has been assigned to these receptors. Preparation of the library involved the immunoSEQ multiplex PCR assay. All of the isolated RNA was reverse transcribed with the High Capacity cDNA Reverse Transcription Kit, so expressed TCRB transcripts were sequenced. This is the immuneACCESS table as TCRdb keeps it, with only in-frame sequences that have V and J called. A part of the clones is gone; compared with another copy, unresolved V genes explain less than half, and the rest is unexplained. A total of around 160,000 clones appear in this sample, 63% of them only once. The ten largest clones represent approximately 0.09% of the sample. Sequenced input: naive CD4+ T cells from blood. Read against the paper, the sample's cell subset or site label means: true naive CD4+ T cells. These receptors all come from a man aged 25-45 years with type 1 diabetes.

This chain joins TRBV7-2 and TRBJ1-1; D not resolved. The V gene lost 6 bases and the J gene lost 2 bases, with 13 bases spanning the gap. Germline CDR1 and CDR2: SGHTA and FQGNSA. This CDR3 is 14 amino acids long. The CDR3 nucleotides read TGTGCCAGCAGTCGTAGGACTCATAACACTGAAGCTTTCTTT. This translates into CASSRRTHNTEAFF.

This clone was counted only a few times. The junction departs from the called germline gene at one end, perhaps through a read error. J is TRBJ2-4 and V is TRBV4-1; D is uncertain. CDR1 and CDR2 from the germline V gene are MGHRA and YSYEKL. This CDR3 is built from 16 residues. As DNA, the CDR3 is TGCGCCAGCAGCGAAGATCCCATTTCGGCCAAAAACATTCAGTACTTC. This sequence encodes CASSEDPISAKNIQYF.

The table lists this clone with a few counts. V and J are TRBV11-2 and TRBJ1-2; D is undetermined. From germline, CDR1 is SGHAT and CDR2 FQNNGV. The CDR3 is made up of 14 amino acids. V was clipped by 0 bases and J by 9 bases, with 14 bases between them. The CDR3 nucleotides are TGTGCCAGCAGCTTAGATCGTTGGCCGATTAGCTACACCTTC. It translates to CASSLDRWPISYTF.

The chain carries TRBV2 and TRBJ2-1; D is ambiguous. The length of the CDR3 is 12 residues. V dropped 2 bases and J dropped 5 bases, with 4 bases sitting between them. Germline V gene sequence: CDR1 SNHLY, CDR2 FYNNEI. Here the CDR3 reads CASSEMDNEQFF. CDR3 sequence (DNA): TGTGCCAGCAGTGAAATGGACAATGAGCAGTTCTTC. The complete variable domain, with remaining parts taken from reference TRBV2 and TRBJ2-1, reads EPEVTQTPSHQVTQMGQEVILRCVPISNHLYFYWYRQILGQKVEFLVSFYNNEISEKSEIFDDQFSVERPDGSNFTLKIRSTKLEDSAMYFCASSEMDNEQFFGPGTRLTVL.

This clone was counted only a few times. This chain uses TRBV29-1 with TRBJ1-2; D remains unclear. CDR3 length: 14 amino acids. V gave up 7 bases and J gave up 4 bases, with 19 bases separating them. Germline V gene sequence: CDR1 SQVTM, CDR2 ANQGSEA. CDR3 nucleotide sequence: TGCAGCGCTCATGACCCTGGGAGGGTCTATGGCTACACCTTC. Protein sequence: CSAHDPGRVYGYTF. Combining the CDR3 with reference TRBV29-1 and TRBJ1-2 gives the whole variable domain SAVISQKPSRDICQRGTSLTIQCQVDSQVTMMFWYRQQPGQSLTLIATANQGSEATYESGFVIDKFPISRPNLTFSTLTVSNMSPEDSSIYLCSAHDPGRVYGYTFGSGTRLTVV.

Only one count was recorded for this clone. The chain is built from TRBV4-3 and TRBJ2-7, with D uncertain. The germline CDR1 and CDR2 sequences are LGHNA and YSLEER. The CDR3 runs to 14 residues. Trimming pared 0 bases from V and 2 bases from J, leaving 8 bases between. In nucleotides, the CDR3 is TGCGCCAGCAGCCAAGATGCAAGTGCCTACGAGCAGTACTTC. Its protein is CASSQDASAYEQYF.

The genes are TRBV2 and TRBJ2-3; D is unclear. This CDR3 region has 13 residues. V was trimmed by 4 bases and J by 2 bases, leaving 7 bases between them. The germline V gene encodes CDR1 SNHLY and CDR2 FYNNEI. Here the CDR3 reads CASSVMSTDTQYF. The CDR3 DNA sequence: TGTGCCAGCAGTGTAATGTCCACAGATACGCAGTATTTT.

This sequence joins TRBV29-1 and TRBJ2-3, with 7 bases aligning to TRBD2. The CDR3 loop spans 13 amino acids. V lost 4 bases, J lost 4 bases, and 5 bases stayed unmatched. From germline, CDR1 is SQVTM and CDR2 ANQGSEA. The CDR3 DNA is TGCAGCGTTGGGCGGGGGTCGGCAGATACGCAGTATTTT. Translating gives CSVGRGSADTQYF.

The rearrangement joins TRBV4-3 to TRBJ2-3; no clear D gene. CDR3 length equals 14 residues. V was pared by 1 base and J by 6 bases, with 11 bases between. Germline V gene lookup returns CDR1 LGHNA and CDR2 YSLEER. CDR3 nucleotide sequence: TGCGCCAGCAGCCAAGCCTCGGGCCGCGATACGCAGTATTTT. Translation: CASSQASGRDTQYF.

Here the CDR3 DNA reads TGTGCCAGCAGGGCGGGACGGACTAATTCACCCCTCCACTTT. Protein: CASRAGRTNSPLHF. V and J are TRBV7-8 and TRBJ1-6; the D gene is possibly TRBD1 (5 bases). CDR1 is SGHVS and CDR2 is FQNEAQ in the germline V gene. Trimming shortened V by 6 bases and J by 6 bases, and 12 bases separated the two germline ends. This CDR3 has 14 residues.

The chain couples TRBV30 to TRBJ1-6; D is ambiguous. V was trimmed by 0 bases and J by 4 bases, leaving 7 bases between them. CDR1 and CDR2 (germline): GTSNPN, SVGIG (reference sequence). This CDR3 has 14 residues. CDR3 sequence reads: CAWSVTPYNSPLHF. DNA of the CDR3: TGTGCCTGGAGTGTCACACCATATAATTCACCCCTCCACTTT.

This chain joins TRBV4-3 and TRBJ2-3, with D possibly TRBD2 on 6 matching bases. CDR1 is LGHNA and CDR2 is YSLEER in the germline V gene. The CDR3 is made up of 18 amino acids. Trimming pared 0 bases from V and 2 bases from J, leaving 18 bases between. CDR3 residues: CASSQDLLRGLLTDTQYF. In nucleotides, the CDR3 is TGCGCCAGCAGCCAAGATCTATTAAGGGGACTGCTCACAGATACGCAGTATTTT.

The CDR3 reads CASSLGEWGEQYF. As DNA, the CDR3 is TGTGCCAGCAGTTTAGGGGAGTGGGGCGAGCAGTACTTC. This sequence joins TRBV27 and TRBJ2-7; weak D call: TRBD2 (5 bases). The ends were cut back, 2 bases at V and 6 bases at J, with 11 bases in the middle. The V gene's germline CDR1 is MNHEY and CDR2 SMNVEV (reference sequence). The CDR3 contains 13 residues.

The chain recombines TRBV9 with TRBJ1-5; D might be TRBD1 (6 bases). V lost 3 bases, J lost 3 bases, and 10 bases lay in between. CDR1 is SGDLS, CDR2 YYNGEE, per germline. The CDR3 contains 14 residues. DNA for the CDR3: TGTGCCAGCAGCGGGGGACAAATCAATCAGCCCCAGCATTTT. Encoded protein: CASSGGQINQPQHF.

The CDR3 is CASSLVLAAGFYEQYF. DNA for the CDR3: TGTGCCAGCAGCTTGGTTTTGGCAGCGGGATTCTACGAGCAGTACTTC. V usage is TRBV5-6 and J usage is TRBJ2-7, with 7 bases fitting TRBD2. V was clipped by 0 bases and J by 3 bases; unmatched bases: 9. Germline V gene lookup returns CDR1 SGHDT and CDR2 YYEEEE. The CDR3 consists of 16 residues.

The gene calls are TRBV4-3 and TRBJ2-1, with D uncertain. CDR1 is LGHNA and CDR2 is YSLEER in the germline V gene. Trimming shortened V by 1 base and J by 1 base, and 5 bases separated the two germline ends. CDR3 length equals 14 residues. The CDR3 coding sequence is TGCGCCAGCAGCCAAGCCTATTCCTACAATGAGCAGTTCTTC. Residues: CASSQAYSYNEQFF.

The rearrangement uses TRBV25-1 and TRBJ2-7, with D possibly being TRBD1 (6 bases). Germline V gives CDR1 MGHDK, CDR2 SYGVNS. This CDR3 region has 14 residues. V shed 9 bases and J shed 0 bases, with 15 bases lying between them. CDR3 residues: CASRTGTLSYEQYF. The DNA of the CDR3 is TGTGCCAGTAGAACCGGGACACTCTCCTACGAGCAGTACTTC.